These 3 T cell receptor beta chains originate from one sample sequenced in a study of T cell responses to AZD1222 COVID-19 vaccine. Here immunoSEQ multiplex PCR was the method, and the copy in TCRdb shows in-frame clones only, minus some. The profile covers 150,000 or so clones, with roughly nine tenths appearing a single time and over 3% taken by the ten largest. Sequenced material: peripheral blood, taken 28 days after the second AZD1222 dose. The source of these receptors is an adult who received the AZD1222 COVID-19 vaccine.

This chain uses TRBV7-9 with TRBJ1-4, with TRBD1 matching 8 bases. V lost 6 bases and J lost 6; bases outside the gene matches: 6. Germline V CDR1 and CDR2: SEHNR, FQNEAQ (reference sequence). The CDR3 is 14 residues long. Here the CDR3 reads CASRSDRVDEKLFF. The CDR3 nucleotides are TGTGCCAGCAGATCGGACAGGGTTGATGAAAAACTGTTTTTT.

The chain recombines TRBV7-2 with TRBJ1-3; TRBD1 agrees at 11 bases. The CDR3 has 17 amino acids. V shed 2 bases and J 3 bases; nucleotides not matched to a gene: 6. Germline CDR1 and CDR2: SGHTA and FQGNSA. The DNA of the CDR3 is TGTGCCAGCAGCTTAATGGGACAGGGGGTGGGTGGAAACACCATATATTTT. Translated: CASSLMGQGVGGNTIYF.

The chain joins TRBV7-8 to TRBJ2-2, with a tentative D call TRBD1 (6 bases). CDR3 length: 16 amino acids. The V gene's germline CDR1 is SGHVS and CDR2 FQNEAQ. Trimming stripped 5 bases from V and 7 bases from J, with 20 bases between. The CDR3 spells CASSPGIGGKDGELFF. The DNA of the CDR3 is TGTGCCAGCAGCCCCGGCATAGGGGGAAAGGACGGGGAGCTGTTTTTT.